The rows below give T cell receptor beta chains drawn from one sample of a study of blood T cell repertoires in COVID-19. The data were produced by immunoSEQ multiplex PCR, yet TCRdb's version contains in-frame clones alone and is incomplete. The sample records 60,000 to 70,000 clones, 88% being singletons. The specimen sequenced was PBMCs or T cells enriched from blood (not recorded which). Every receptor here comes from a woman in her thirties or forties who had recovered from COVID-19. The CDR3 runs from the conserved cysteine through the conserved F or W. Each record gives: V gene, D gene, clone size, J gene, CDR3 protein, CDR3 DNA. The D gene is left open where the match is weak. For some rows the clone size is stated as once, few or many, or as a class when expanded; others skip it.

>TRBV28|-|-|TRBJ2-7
CASSERQVSAYEQYF
TGTGCCAGCAGCGAAAGACAGGTCAGTGCCTACGAGCAGTACTTC
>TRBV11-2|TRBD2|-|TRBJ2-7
CASSLGTSGYEQYF
TGTGCCAGCAGCTTAGGAACTAGCGGATACGAGCAGTACTTC
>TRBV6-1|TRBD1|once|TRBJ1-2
CASSETGGIYGYTF
TGTGCCAGCAGTGAAACAGGGGGGATCTATGGCTACACCTTC
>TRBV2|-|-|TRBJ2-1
CASKDSSYNEQFF
TGTGCCAGCAAGGACAGCTCCTACAATGAGCAGTTCTTC
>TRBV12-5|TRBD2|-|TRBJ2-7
CAGKKSGGSHYEQYF
TGTGCTGGAAAAAAGAGCGGGGGGTCCCACTACGAGCAGTACTTC
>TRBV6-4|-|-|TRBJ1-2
CASSDSAGRRLGYTF
TGTGCCAGCAGTGACTCAGCGGGACGGCGTCTGGGCTACACCTTC
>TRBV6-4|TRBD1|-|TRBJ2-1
CASSIRDRAYNEQFF
TGTGCCAGCAGCATCCGGGACAGGGCGTACAATGAGCAGTTCTTC
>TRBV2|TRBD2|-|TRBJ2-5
CASSVSGAAGETQYF
TGTGCCAGCAGTGTAAGCGGGGCCGCAGGGGAGACCCAGTACTTC
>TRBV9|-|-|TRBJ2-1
CASSVRVRIYNEQFF
TGTGCCAGCAGCGTACGGGTGCGGATCTACAATGAGCAGTTCTTC
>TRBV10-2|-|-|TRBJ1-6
CASSGASNNSPLHF
TGCGCCAGCAGTGGGGCCAGCAATAATTCACCCCTCCACTTT
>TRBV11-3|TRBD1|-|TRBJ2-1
CASIPRDSDNEQFF
TGTGCCAGCATCCCCCGGGACAGTGACAATGAGCAGTTCTTC
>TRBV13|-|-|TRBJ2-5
CASSLLGDTRRQETQYF
TGTGCCAGCAGCTTACTGGGGGACACGAGACGCCAAGAGACCCAGTACTTC